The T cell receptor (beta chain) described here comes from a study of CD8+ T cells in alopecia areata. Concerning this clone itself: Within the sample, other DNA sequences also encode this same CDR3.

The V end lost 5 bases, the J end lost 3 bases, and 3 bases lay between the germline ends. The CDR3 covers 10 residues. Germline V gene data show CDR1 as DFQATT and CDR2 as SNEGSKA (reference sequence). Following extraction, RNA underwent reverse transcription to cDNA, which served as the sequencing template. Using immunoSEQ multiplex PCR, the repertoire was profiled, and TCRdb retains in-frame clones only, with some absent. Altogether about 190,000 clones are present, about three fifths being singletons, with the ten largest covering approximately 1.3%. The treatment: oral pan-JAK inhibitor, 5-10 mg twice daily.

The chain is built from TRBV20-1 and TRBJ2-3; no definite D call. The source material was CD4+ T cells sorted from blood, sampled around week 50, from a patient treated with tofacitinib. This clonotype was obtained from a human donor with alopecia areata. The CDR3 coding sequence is TGCAGTGCTGGGACAGATACGCAGTATTTT. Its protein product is CSAGTDTQYF.